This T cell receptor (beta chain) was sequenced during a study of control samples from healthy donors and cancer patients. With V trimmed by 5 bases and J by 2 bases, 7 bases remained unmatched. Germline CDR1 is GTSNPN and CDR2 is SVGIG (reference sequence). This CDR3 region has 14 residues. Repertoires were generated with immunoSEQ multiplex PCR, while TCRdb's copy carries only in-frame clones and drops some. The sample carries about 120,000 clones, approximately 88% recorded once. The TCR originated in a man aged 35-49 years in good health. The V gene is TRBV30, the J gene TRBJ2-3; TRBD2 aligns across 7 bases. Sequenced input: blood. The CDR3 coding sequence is TGTGCCTGGCAGCGGGAAGCGGACACAGATACGCAGTATTTT. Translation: CAWQREADTDTQYF. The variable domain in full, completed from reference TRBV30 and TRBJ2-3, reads SQTIHQWPATLVQPVGSPLSLECTVEGTSNPNLYWYRQAAGRGLQLLFYSVGIGQISSEVPQNLSASRPQDRQFILSSKKLLLSDSGFYLCAWQREADTDTQYFGPGTRLTVL.